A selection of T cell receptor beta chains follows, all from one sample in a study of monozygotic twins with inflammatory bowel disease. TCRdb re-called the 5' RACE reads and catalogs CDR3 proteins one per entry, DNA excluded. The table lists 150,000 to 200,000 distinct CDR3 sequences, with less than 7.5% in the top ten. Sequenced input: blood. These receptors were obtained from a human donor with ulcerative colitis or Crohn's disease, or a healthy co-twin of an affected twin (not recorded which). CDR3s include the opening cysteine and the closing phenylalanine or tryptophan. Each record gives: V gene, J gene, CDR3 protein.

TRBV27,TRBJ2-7,CASSKDARYYEQYF
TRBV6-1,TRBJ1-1,CASTSDRATEAFF
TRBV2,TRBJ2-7,CASSTGHKNEQYF
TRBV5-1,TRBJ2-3,CASSLAGTRGTDTQYF
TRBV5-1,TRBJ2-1,CASSFPTSGGNEQFF
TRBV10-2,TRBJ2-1,CASTPPGDSWTYNDQFF
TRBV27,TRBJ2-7,CASRGANPYEQYF
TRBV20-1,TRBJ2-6,CAPRVPGANVLTF
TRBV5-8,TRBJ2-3,CASSLAVSRITDTQYF
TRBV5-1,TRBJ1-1,CASSLQVDMNTEAFF
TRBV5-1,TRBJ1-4,CASSGTANEKLFF
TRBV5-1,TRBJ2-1,CASSLGGSGRNNEQFF
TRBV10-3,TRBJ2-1,CAITQPTAGGGRQFF
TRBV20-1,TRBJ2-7,CSARPRYEQYF
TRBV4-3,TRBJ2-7,CASSPWLGSYEQYF
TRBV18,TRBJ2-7,CASSPPPDNPYEQYF
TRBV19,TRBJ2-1,CASSTGSGGEQFF
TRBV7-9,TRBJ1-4,CASSPKTLEKLFF
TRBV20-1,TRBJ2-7,CSARGGRPYEQYF
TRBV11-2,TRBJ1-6,CASSLERTPSWSPLHF
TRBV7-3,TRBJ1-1,CASSLTPGRNTEAFF
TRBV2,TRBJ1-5,CASSPGQRTQHF
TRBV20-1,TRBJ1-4,CSAPRGSTNEKLFF
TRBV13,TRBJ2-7,CASSLYGGYEQYF
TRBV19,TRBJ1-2,CASSPTVSTHGYTF
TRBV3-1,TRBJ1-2,CASSLLDRGRYLSYGYTF
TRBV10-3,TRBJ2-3,CAIGWTSGSTDSQYF
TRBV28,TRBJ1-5,CASSTLRGQGLSNQPQHF
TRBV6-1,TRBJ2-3,CASRQARLDRTDTQYF
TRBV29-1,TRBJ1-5,CSVTQGDSNQPQHF
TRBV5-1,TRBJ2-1,CASGSGLAGPSSYNEQFF
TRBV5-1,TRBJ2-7,CASGGTVPYEQYF
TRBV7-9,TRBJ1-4,CASSPRTGLDEKLFF
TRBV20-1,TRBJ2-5,CSATNLYQETQYF
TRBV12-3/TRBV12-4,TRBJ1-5,CASGQGEWYQPQHF
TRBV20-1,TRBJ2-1,CSARSSGKVNEQFF
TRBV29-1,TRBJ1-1,CSVTRGVEAFF
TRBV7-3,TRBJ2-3,CASSLSSGSTDTQYF
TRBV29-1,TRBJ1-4,CSAIRDGEKLFF
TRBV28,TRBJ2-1,CASSLPRFPYNEQFF
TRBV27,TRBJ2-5,CASGKGQETQYF
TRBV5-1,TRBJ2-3,CASSAGVGSRRADTQYF
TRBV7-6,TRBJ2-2,CASTGGSVYAGELFF
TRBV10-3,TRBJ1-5,CAISDPGRNQPQHF
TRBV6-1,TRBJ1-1,CASSRTGNTEAFF
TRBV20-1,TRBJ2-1,CSARGDPTEGRGNEQFF
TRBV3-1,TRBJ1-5,CASSQGGRGDPNQPQHF
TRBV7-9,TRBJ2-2,CASSLSDANTGELFF
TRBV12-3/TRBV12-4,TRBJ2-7,CASSPAGGHEQYF
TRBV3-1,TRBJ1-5,CASSQPGQGASHF
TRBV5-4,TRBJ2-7,CASSPWGSYEQYF
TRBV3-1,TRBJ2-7,CASSPLRGPTYEQYF
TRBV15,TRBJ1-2,CATTPGGGNYGYTF
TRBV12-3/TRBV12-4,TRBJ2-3,CASSPSLGDTHPGTQYF
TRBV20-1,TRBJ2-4,CSARPEDMQYF
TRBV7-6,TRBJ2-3,CASSLPPVTSGPTDTQYF
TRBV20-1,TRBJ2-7,CSARGISPSDSYEQYF
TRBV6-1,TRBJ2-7,CASSQGWADPSYEQYF
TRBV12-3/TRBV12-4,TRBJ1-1,CASSLGGPDTEAFF